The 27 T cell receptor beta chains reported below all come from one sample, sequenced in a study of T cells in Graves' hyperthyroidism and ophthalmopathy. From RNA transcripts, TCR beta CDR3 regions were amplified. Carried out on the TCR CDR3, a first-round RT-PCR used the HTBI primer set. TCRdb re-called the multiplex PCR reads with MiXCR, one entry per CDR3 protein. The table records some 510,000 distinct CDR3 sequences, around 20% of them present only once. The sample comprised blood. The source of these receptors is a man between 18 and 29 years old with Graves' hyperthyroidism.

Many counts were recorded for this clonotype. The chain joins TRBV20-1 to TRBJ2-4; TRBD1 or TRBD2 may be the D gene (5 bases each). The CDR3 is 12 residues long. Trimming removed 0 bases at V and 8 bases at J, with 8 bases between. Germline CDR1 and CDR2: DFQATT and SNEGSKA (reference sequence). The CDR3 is CSAREGVYIQYF. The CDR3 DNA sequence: TGCAGTGCTAGAGAGGGGGTGTACATTCAGTACTTC.

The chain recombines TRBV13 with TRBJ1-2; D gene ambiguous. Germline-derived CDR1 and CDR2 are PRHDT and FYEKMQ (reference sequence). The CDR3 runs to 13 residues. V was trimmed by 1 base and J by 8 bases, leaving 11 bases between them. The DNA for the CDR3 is TGTGCCAGCAGCTTAGTAGGGTCCAAGGGCTACACCTTC. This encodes CASSLVGSKGYTF.

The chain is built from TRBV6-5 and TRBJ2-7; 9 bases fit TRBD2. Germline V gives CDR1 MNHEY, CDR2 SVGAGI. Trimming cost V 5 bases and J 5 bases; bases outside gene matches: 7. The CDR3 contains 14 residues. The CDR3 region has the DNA TGTGCCAGCAGTCCTCGACTAGCGGTACACGAGCAGTACTTC. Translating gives CASSPRLAVHEQYF.

The CDR3 DNA reads as TGTGCCTGGAGTTCGGGGCCCCTTAATCAGCCCCAGCATTTT. It is translated as CAWSSGPLNQPQHF. The chain has TRBV30 and TRBJ1-5; D may be TRBD1 (5 bases). CDR1 and CDR2 (germline): GTSNPN, SVGIG (reference sequence). With 2 bases removed from V and 4 bases from J, the gap between germline ends came to 12 bases. This CDR3 is built from 14 residues.

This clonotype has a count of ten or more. The CDR3 DNA is TGTGCCAGCAGTTCCCGACAAGCCAGCTCGAACACCGGGGAGCTGTTTTTT. Translated: CASSSRQASSNTGELFF. The chain employs TRBV6-5 and TRBJ2-2; D not resolved. Per the germline V gene, CDR1 is MNHEY and CDR2 is SVGAGI. Trimming shortened V by 4 bases and J by 0 bases, and 15 bases separated the two germline ends. The CDR3 contains 17 residues.

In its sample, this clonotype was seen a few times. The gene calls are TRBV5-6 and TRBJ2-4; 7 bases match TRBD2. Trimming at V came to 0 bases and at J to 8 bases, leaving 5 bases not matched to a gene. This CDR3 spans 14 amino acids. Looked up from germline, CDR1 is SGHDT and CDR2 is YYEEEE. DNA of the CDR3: TGTGCCAGCAGCTTGGGGGGCGGGGGACACATTCAGTACTTC. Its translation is CASSLGGGGHIQYF.

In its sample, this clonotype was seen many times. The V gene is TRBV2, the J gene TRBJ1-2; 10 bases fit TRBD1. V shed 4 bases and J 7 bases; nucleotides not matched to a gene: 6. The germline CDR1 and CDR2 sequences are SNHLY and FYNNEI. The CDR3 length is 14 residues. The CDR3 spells CASSGTGGSSGYTF. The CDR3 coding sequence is TGTGCCAGCAGTGGGACAGGGGGGTCCTCTGGCTACACCTTC. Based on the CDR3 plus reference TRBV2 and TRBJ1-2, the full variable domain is EPEVTQTPSHQVTQMGQEVILRCVPISNHLYFYWYRQILGQKVEFLVSFYNNEISEKSEIFDDQFSVERPDGSNFTLKIRSTKLEDSAMYFCASSGTGGSSGYTFGSGTRLTVV.

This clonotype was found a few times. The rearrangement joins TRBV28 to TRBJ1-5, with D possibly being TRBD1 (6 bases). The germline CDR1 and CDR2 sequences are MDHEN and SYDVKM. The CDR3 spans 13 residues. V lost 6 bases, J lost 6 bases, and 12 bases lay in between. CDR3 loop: CASRGTFGQPQHF. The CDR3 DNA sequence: TGTGCCAGCAGGGGGACATTTGGTCAGCCCCAGCATTTT.

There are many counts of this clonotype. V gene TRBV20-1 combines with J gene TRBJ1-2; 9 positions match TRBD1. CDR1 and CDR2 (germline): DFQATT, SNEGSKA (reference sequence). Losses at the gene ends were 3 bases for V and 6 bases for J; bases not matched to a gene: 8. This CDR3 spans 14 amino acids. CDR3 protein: CSASRGTGYDGYTF. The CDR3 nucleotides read TGCAGTGCTAGCCGAGGGACAGGGTATGATGGCTACACCTTC.

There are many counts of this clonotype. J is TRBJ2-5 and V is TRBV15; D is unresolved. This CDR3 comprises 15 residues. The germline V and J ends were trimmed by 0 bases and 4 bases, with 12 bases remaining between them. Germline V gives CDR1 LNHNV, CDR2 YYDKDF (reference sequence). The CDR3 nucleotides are TGTGCCACCAGCAGAGATCGGGTTAGGGTAGAGACCCAGTACTTC. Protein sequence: CATSRDRVRVETQYF. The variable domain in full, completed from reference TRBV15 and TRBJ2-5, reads DAMVIQNPRYQVTQFGKPVTLSCSQTLNHNVMYWYQQKSSQAPKLLFHYYDKDFNNEADTPDNFQSRRPNTSFCFLDIRSPGLGDTAMYLCATSRDRVRVETQYFGPGTRLLVL.

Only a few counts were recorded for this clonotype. The DNA for the CDR3 is TGTGCCAGCAGCTTACCTCCCGGACAGAACACTGAAGCTTTCTTT. This encodes CASSLPPGQNTEAFF. The chain links TRBV13 to TRBJ1-1, with D tentatively TRBD1 (5 bases). V was pared by 2 bases and J by 1 base, with 11 bases between. Looked up from germline, CDR1 is PRHDT and CDR2 is FYEKMQ (reference sequence). The CDR3 runs to 15 residues.

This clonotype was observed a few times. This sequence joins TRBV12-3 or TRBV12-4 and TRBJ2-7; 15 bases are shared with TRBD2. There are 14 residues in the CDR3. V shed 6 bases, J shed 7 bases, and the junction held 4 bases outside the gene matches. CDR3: CASSTGTSGREQYF. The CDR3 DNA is TGTGCCAGCAGCACCGGGACTAGCGGGAGGGAGCAGTACTTC.

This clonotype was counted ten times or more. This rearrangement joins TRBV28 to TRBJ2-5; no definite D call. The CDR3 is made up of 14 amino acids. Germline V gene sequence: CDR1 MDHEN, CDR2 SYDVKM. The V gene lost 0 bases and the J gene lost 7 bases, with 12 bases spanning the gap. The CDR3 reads CASSLWSQARTQYF. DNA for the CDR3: TGTGCCAGCAGTTTATGGTCACAAGCTAGGACCCAGTACTTC.

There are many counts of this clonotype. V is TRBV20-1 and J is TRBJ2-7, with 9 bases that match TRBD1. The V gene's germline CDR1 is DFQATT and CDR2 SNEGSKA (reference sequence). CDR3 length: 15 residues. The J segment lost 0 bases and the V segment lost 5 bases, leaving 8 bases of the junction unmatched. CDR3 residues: CSARDREAASYEQYF. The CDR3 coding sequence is TGCAGTGCTCGGGACAGGGAGGCGGCCTCCTACGAGCAGTACTTC.

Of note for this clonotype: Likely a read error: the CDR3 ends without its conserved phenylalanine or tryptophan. This CDR3 is CASSFGESSRPYGYTY. CDR3 nucleotides: TGTGCCAGCAGTTTTGGGGAGAGCTCCCGCCCCTATGGCTACACCTAC. This chain uses TRBV12-3 or TRBV12-4 with TRBJ1-2; D is uncertain. The CDR3 is 16 residues long. V lost 3 bases, J lost 4 bases, and 18 bases lay in between.

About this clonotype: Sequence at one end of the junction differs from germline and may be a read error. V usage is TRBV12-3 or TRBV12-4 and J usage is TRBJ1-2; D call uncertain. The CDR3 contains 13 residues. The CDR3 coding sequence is TGTGCCAGCAGGGCACCTAACAACCTCGGCTTCACCTTC. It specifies CASRAPNNLGFTF.

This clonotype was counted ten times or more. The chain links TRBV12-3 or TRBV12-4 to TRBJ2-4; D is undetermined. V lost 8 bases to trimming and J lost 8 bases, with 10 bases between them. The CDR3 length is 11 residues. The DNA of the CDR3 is TGTGCCAGCCTTCCCTGGGACATTCAGTACTTC. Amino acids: CASLPWDIQYF.

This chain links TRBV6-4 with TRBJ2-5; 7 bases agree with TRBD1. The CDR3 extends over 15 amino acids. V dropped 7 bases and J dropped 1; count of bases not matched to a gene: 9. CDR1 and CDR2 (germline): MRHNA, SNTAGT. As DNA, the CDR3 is TGTGCCAGCACCGCGACAGGGACCACCCAAGAGACCCAGTACTTC. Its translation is CASTATGTTQETQYF.

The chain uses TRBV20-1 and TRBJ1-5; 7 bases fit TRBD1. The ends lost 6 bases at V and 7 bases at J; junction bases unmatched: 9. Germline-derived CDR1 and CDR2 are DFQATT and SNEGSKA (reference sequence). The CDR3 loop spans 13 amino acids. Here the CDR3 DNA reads TGCAGTGCCTCCTCAGGGGGTTGGCAGCCCCAGCATTTT. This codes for CSASSGGWQPQHF.

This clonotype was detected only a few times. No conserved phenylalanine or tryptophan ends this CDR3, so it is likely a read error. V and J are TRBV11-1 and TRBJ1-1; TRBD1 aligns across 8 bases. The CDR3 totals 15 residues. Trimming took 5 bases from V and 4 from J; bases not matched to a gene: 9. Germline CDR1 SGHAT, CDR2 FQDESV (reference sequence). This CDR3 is CASSSGGTGGTEAFL. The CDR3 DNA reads TGTGCCAGCAGCAGCGGTGGAACAGGGGGCACTGAAGCTTTCCTT.

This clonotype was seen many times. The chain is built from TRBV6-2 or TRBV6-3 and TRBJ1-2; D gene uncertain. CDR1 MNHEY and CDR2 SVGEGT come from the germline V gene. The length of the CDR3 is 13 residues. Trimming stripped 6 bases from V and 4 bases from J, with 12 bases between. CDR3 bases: TGTGCCAGCAGGTCGAAAGCTTTCTATGGCTACACCTTC. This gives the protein CASRSKAFYGYTF.

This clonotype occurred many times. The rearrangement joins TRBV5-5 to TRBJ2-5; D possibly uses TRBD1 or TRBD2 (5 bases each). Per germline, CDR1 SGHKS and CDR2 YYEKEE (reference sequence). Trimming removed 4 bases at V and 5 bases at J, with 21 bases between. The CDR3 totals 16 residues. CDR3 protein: CASSQRGDSSLETQYF. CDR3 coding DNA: TGTGCCAGCAGCCAAAGGGGAGATAGCTCGTTGGAGACCCAGTACTTC.

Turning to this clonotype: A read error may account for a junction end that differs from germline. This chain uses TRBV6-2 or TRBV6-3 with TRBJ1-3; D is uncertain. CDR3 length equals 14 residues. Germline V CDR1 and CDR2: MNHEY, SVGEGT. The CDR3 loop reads CASSAPAIRNTINF. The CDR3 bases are TGTGCCAGCAGTGCACCGGCCATCCGAAACACCATAAATTTT.

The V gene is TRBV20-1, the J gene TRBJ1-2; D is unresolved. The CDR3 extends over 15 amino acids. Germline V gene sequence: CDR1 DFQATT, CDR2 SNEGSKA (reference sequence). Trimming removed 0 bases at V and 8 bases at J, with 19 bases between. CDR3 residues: CSARDLRMGSDGYTF. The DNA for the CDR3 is TGCAGTGCTAGAGATCTGCGCATGGGGTCGGACGGCTACACCTTC.

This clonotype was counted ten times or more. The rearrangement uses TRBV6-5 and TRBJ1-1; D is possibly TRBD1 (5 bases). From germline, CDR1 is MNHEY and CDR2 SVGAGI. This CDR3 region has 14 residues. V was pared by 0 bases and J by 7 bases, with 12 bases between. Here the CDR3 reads CASSYSAGDFEAFF. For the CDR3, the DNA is TGTGCCAGCAGTTACTCGGCCGGGGACTTTGAAGCTTTCTTT.

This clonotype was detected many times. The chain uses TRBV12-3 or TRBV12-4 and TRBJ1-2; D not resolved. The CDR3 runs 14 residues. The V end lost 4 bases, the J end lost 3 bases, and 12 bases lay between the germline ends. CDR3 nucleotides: TGTGCCAGCAGTTATGGACGGACCTACTATGGCTACACCTTC. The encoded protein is CASSYGRTYYGYTF.

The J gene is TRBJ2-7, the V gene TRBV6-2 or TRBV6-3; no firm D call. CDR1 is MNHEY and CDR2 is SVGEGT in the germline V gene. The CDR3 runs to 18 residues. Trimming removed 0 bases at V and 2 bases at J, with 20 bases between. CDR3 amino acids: CASSYSDRPDSSTYEQYF. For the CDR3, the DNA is TGTGCCAGCAGTTACTCAGACCGCCCAGACTCTAGTACCTACGAGCAGTACTTC.